A selection of T cell receptor beta chains follows, all from one sample in a study of T cell responses to AZD1222 COVID-19 vaccine. Libraries were prepared by immunoSEQ multiplex PCR; TCRdb keeps only in-frame clonotypes and omits some of them. The sample comprises about 120,000 clones, roughly 90% of which are singletons, and approximately 4.5% rests with the top ten. Here the sequenced sample was peripheral blood, taken on day 0 of AZD1222 vaccination. Receptors originate from an adult in good health. The CDR3 runs from the conserved cysteine through the conserved F or W. The order of the fields is clone size, V gene, J gene, D gene, CDR3 DNA, CDR3 protein. A D gene is named only where the DNA matches it firmly. Rows give clone size only sometimes, using once, few, many, or a class for an expanded clone.

clone size: .
V gene: TRBV19
J gene: TRBJ1-5
D gene: TRBD1
CDR3 DNA: TGTGCCAGTAGGGCAGGGGGGAATAGCAATCAGCCCCAGCATTTT
CDR3 protein: CASRAGGNSNQPQHF

clone size: once
V gene: TRBV5-1
J gene: TRBJ1-2
D gene: TRBD1
CDR3 DNA: TGCGCCAGCAGCTTGGCCCTCGACAGGGGGGAGTATGGCTACACCTTC
CDR3 protein: CASSLALDRGEYGYTF

clone size: .
V gene: TRBV30
J gene: TRBJ1-1
D gene: TRBD1
CDR3 DNA: TGTGCCTGGGACAGGGGCGGGGACACTGAAGCTTTCTTT
CDR3 protein: CAWDRGGDTEAFF

clone size: .
V gene: TRBV9
J gene: TRBJ2-1
D gene: .
CDR3 DNA: TGTGCCAGCAGCGTAGTTACAGGGACCTACAATGAGCAGTTCTTC
CDR3 protein: CASSVVTGTYNEQFF

clone size: .
V gene: TRBV3-1/TRBV3-2
J gene: TRBJ2-7
D gene: .
CDR3 DNA: TGTGCCAGCAGCCCCACCTCTACAGGGCGCGAGCAGTACTTC
CDR3 protein: CASSPTSTGREQYF

clone size: .
V gene: TRBV9
J gene: TRBJ2-7
D gene: .
CDR3 DNA: TGTGCCAGCAGTCCTCCTTCCTACGAGCAGTACTTC
CDR3 protein: CASSPPSYEQYF

clone size: .
V gene: TRBV23-1
J gene: TRBJ2-3
D gene: TRBD2
CDR3 DNA: TGCGCCAGCAGTCTAGCGGGGGGGACAGATACGCAGTATTTT
CDR3 protein: CASSLAGGTDTQYF

clone size: .
V gene: TRBV5-1
J gene: TRBJ2-1
D gene: .
CDR3 DNA: TGCGCCAGCAGCCCCACCGACAATGAGCAGTTCTTC
CDR3 protein: CASSPTDNEQFF

clone size: .
V gene: TRBV3-1/TRBV3-2
J gene: TRBJ2-7
D gene: TRBD2
CDR3 DNA: TGTGCCAGCAGCAACCCCAAGACTAGCGGGGTGATGACGGGAGAGCAGTACTTC
CDR3 protein: CASSNPKTSGVMTGEQYF

clone size: .
V gene: TRBV5-4
J gene: TRBJ1-6
D gene: .
CDR3 DNA: TGTGCCAGCAGCTTGGTCCGGACTAGCTCCTATAATTCACCCCTCCACTTT
CDR3 protein: CASSLVRTSSYNSPLHF

clone size: .
V gene: TRBV4-2
J gene: TRBJ1-5
D gene: .
CDR3 DNA: TGTGCCAGCAGCCTGGGCAGCATTCTGAGCAATCAGCCCCAGCATTTT
CDR3 protein: CASSLGSILSNQPQHF

clone size: .
V gene: TRBV6-2/TRBV6-3
J gene: TRBJ1-1
D gene: .
CDR3 DNA: TGTGCCAGCAGTTACTCGTTCGGGGCTGGGCGGCTCACTGAAGCTTTCTTT
CDR3 protein: CASSYSFGAGRLTEAFF

clone size: .
V gene: TRBV4-1
J gene: TRBJ1-5
D gene: .
CDR3 DNA: TGCGCCAGCAGCCAGGCCCAGAATCAGCCCCAGCATTTT
CDR3 protein: CASSQAQNQPQHF

clone size: .
V gene: TRBV3-1/TRBV3-2
J gene: TRBJ2-7
D gene: .
CDR3 DNA: TGTGCCAGCAGCTCTCTTTACGAGCAGTACTTC
CDR3 protein: CASSSLYEQYF

clone size: .
V gene: TRBV9
J gene: TRBJ1-1
D gene: .
CDR3 DNA: TGTGCCAGCAGCGTAGGGGCGATGAACACTGAAGCTTTCTTT
CDR3 protein: CASSVGAMNTEAFF

clone size: .
V gene: TRBV18
J gene: TRBJ2-7
D gene: .
CDR3 DNA: TGTGCCAGCTCACCACCGGGCAGGGACTACGAGCAGTACTTC
CDR3 protein: CASSPPGRDYEQYF

clone size: .
V gene: TRBV30
J gene: TRBJ1-6
D gene: .
CDR3 DNA: TGTGCCTGGAGTGTAAGGGCGGGACCGCCGAGCTCCTATAATTCACCCCTCCACTTT
CDR3 protein: CAWSVRAGPPSSYNSPLHF

clone size: .
V gene: TRBV6-2/TRBV6-3
J gene: TRBJ2-1
D gene: .
CDR3 DNA: TGTGCCAGCAGTACGAATCGACCTATCTACAATGAGCAGTTCTTC
CDR3 protein: CASSTNRPIYNEQFF

clone size: .
V gene: TRBV12-3/TRBV12-4
J gene: TRBJ1-2
D gene: .
CDR3 DNA: TGTGCCAGCAGTTTTGGGGGCTACACCTTC
CDR3 protein: CASSFGGYTF

clone size: .
V gene: TRBV7-3
J gene: TRBJ2-5
D gene: .
CDR3 DNA: TGTGCCAGCAGCTTCGGGCAGGGAAACCCGTTGGGGACCCAGTACTTC
CDR3 protein: CASSFGQGNPLGTQYF

clone size: few
V gene: TRBV10-3
J gene: TRBJ1-6
D gene: TRBD1
CDR3 DNA: TGTGCCATCAGGGGAACAGGGGGGAATTCACCCCTCCACTTT
CDR3 protein: CAIRGTGGNSPLHF

clone size: .
V gene: TRBV10-3
J gene: TRBJ2-2
D gene: TRBD2
CDR3 DNA: TGTGCCATCGGCGCGGGGGGGCCCACCGGGGAGCTGTTTTTT
CDR3 protein: CAIGAGGPTGELFF

clone size: .
V gene: TRBV2
J gene: TRBJ1-5
D gene: TRBD1
CDR3 DNA: TGTGCCAGCAACCCTGGACAGGGAGGTCAGCCCCAGCATTTT
CDR3 protein: CASNPGQGGQPQHF

clone size: .
V gene: TRBV24-1
J gene: TRBJ1-2
D gene: .
CDR3 DNA: TGTGCCACCAGTGATTTGTCGGGGTTGGGAGGCTACACCTTC
CDR3 protein: CATSDLSGLGGYTF

clone size: .
V gene: TRBV6-5
J gene: TRBJ1-1
D gene: TRBD1
CDR3 DNA: TGTGCCAGCAGAGACAGGGGCCACACTGAAGCTTTCTTT
CDR3 protein: CASRDRGHTEAFF

clone size: .
V gene: TRBV19
J gene: TRBJ2-7
D gene: TRBD1
CDR3 DNA: TGTGCCAGTAGTATTGGACAGGGCTACGAGCAGTACTTC
CDR3 protein: CASSIGQGYEQYF

clone size: .
V gene: TRBV14
J gene: TRBJ1-2
D gene: TRBD1
CDR3 DNA: TGTGCCAGCAGCCAAGGGGGGACAGGCTATGGCTACACCTTC
CDR3 protein: CASSQGGTGYGYTF

clone size: .
V gene: TRBV30
J gene: TRBJ2-7
D gene: TRBD1
CDR3 DNA: TGTGCCTGGGGGCCCCCGGACAGGAGGTTCCACGAGCAGTACTTC
CDR3 protein: CAWGPPDRRFHEQYF

clone size: .
V gene: TRBV7-6
J gene: TRBJ2-1
D gene: .
CDR3 DNA: TGTGCCAGCAGCTTAAACCAAGGTGGCTACAATGAGCAGTTCTTC
CDR3 protein: CASSLNQGGYNEQFF

clone size: .
V gene: TRBV18
J gene: TRBJ2-7
D gene: .
CDR3 DNA: TGTGCCAGCTCACGGTCCGGCAACTCCTACGAGCAGTACTTC
CDR3 protein: CASSRSGNSYEQYF

clone size: .
V gene: TRBV19
J gene: TRBJ1-5
D gene: .
CDR3 DNA: TGTGCCAGTAGTAAAACAGACATCGGCAATCAGCCCCAGCATTTT
CDR3 protein: CASSKTDIGNQPQHF

clone size: .
V gene: TRBV7-9
J gene: TRBJ1-2
D gene: .
CDR3 DNA: TGTGCCAGCAGCCGTACAGGGCTTTATGGCTACACCTTC
CDR3 protein: CASSRTGLYGYTF

clone size: .
V gene: TRBV19
J gene: TRBJ2-1
D gene: TRBD2
CDR3 DNA: TGTGCCAGTAGTATAGGAGCGGGGGGTTACAATGAGCAGTTCTTC
CDR3 protein: CASSIGAGGYNEQFF

clone size: few
V gene: TRBV10-3
J gene: TRBJ1-1
D gene: .
CDR3 DNA: TGTGCCATCACCTCCCGGACGGGGAACACTGAAGCTTTCTTT
CDR3 protein: CAITSRTGNTEAFF

clone size: .
V gene: TRBV24-1
J gene: TRBJ1-4
D gene: TRBD1
CDR3 DNA: TGTGCCACCAGGTCTTCCGGACAGGGAAATGAAAAACTGTTTTTT
CDR3 protein: CATRSSGQGNEKLFF

clone size: .
V gene: TRBV5-1
J gene: TRBJ2-7
D gene: .
CDR3 DNA: TGCGCCAGCAGCACCGGGACTCCTGCCTACGAGCAGTACTTC
CDR3 protein: CASSTGTPAYEQYF

clone size: .
V gene: TRBV6-1
J gene: TRBJ1-6
D gene: .
CDR3 DNA: TGTGCCAGCAGTGAAGCGGGAGCAGGGGCGGGTTCACCCCTCCACTTT
CDR3 protein: CASSEAGAGAGSPLHF

clone size: .
V gene: TRBV5-1
J gene: TRBJ2-5
D gene: .
CDR3 DNA: TGCGCCAGCAGCGTGCCCACCCAAGAGACCCAGTACTTC
CDR3 protein: CASSVPTQETQYF

clone size: .
V gene: TRBV23-1
J gene: TRBJ2-7
D gene: .
CDR3 DNA: TGCGCCAGCAGTCAATGTAGCCATACCCGACACGACTACGAGCAGTACTTC
CDR3 protein: CASSQCSHTRHDYEQYF

clone size: once
V gene: TRBV6-1
J gene: TRBJ2-2
D gene: TRBD1
CDR3 DNA: TGTGCCAGCAGTGAACAGGGGGTTGGCACCGGGGAGCTGTTTTTT
CDR3 protein: CASSEQGVGTGELFF

clone size: .
V gene: TRBV5-1
J gene: TRBJ1-6
D gene: .
CDR3 DNA: TGCGCCAGCAGCCCTACGGGACGGACCGTTATTTCACCCCTCCACTTT
CDR3 protein: CASSPTGRTVISPLHF